Each of the 3 T cell receptor beta chains below was sequenced from the same sample in a study of cytomegalovirus exposure and HLA in healthy donors. 13 Jbeta primers and 60 Vbeta primers were used for the PCR. The table came from immunoSEQ multiplex PCR; TCRdb's copy has only in-frame clones and leaves some out. The sample holds roughly 150,000 clones; around 73% are singletons and the top ten take approximately 1.5%. Sequencing was done on a sample of PBMCs. These receptors were taken from a male donor in good health and CMV-seronegative.

The chain carries TRBV7-3 and TRBJ1-2, with 7 nucleotides matching TRBD1. CDR3 length: 14 residues. V lost 5 bases, J lost 8 bases, and 11 bases stayed unmatched. Germline V gene lookup returns CDR1 SGHTA and CDR2 FQGTGA. The CDR3 loop reads CASSPYRGSEGYTF. CDR3 sequence (DNA): TGTGCCAGCAGCCCATACAGGGGATCTGAGGGCTACACCTTC. Drawing the rest from reference TRBV7-3 and TRBJ1-2, the complete variable domain is GAGVSQTPSNKVTEKGKYVELRCDPISGHTALYWYRQSLGQGPEFLIYFQGTGAADDSGLPNDRFFAVRPEGSVSTLKIQRTERGDSAVYLCASSPYRGSEGYTFGSGTRLTVV.

The J gene is TRBJ2-1, the V gene TRBV10-3; D unresolved. Germline loops: CDR1 ENHRY, CDR2 SYGVKD. V lost 0 bases and J lost 9, with 9 bases in between. CDR3 length: 13 amino acids. The DNA of the CDR3 is TGTGCCATCAGTGAGTCGACAAGTGGTGAGCAGTTCTTC. Translating it yields CAISESTSGEQFF.

This clone was counted only a few times. The rearrangement uses TRBV4-2 and TRBJ2-7, with 7 nucleotides matching TRBD2. Germline trimming cut 1 base from V and 1 base from J; bases unmatched to any gene: 7. Germline CDR1 is LGHNA and CDR2 is YNFKEQ. The CDR3 runs to 16 residues. The CDR3 sequence: CASSQGTGGGSYEQYF. CDR3 DNA sequence: TGTGCCAGCAGCCAAGGAACGGGGGGAGGGTCCTACGAGCAGTACTTC.